Below, 10 T cell receptor beta chains from the same sample are listed, as sequenced in a study of blood T cell repertoires in COVID-19. This table comes from immunoSEQ multiplex PCR, and its TCRdb copy is limited to in-frame clones, with some not included. The sample lists roughly 240,000 clones; around 89% were seen once. What was sequenced was PBMCs or T cells enriched from blood (not recorded which). Receptor source: a woman in her forties with acute COVID-19.

V gene TRBV2 combines with J gene TRBJ1-6; 7 bases are shared with TRBD1. The CDR3 runs 13 residues. From germline, CDR1 is SNHLY and CDR2 FYNNEI. The ends lost 6 bases at V and 9 bases at J; junction bases unmatched: 5. The CDR3 DNA reads TGTGCCAGCAGCTTAGACAGGGTTTCACCCCTCCACTTT. Residues: CASSLDRVSPLHF.

Concerning this clone: Other DNA sequences of this sample code for an identical CDR3. The chain links TRBV11-2 to TRBJ1-2, with TRBD1 as a possible D gene (6 bases). Trimming pared 5 bases from V and 2 bases from J, leaving 9 bases between. The CDR3 is 13 amino acids. In germline, CDR1 is SGHAT, CDR2 FQNNGV. CDR3 region: CASSPTGNYGYTF. The CDR3 DNA follows: TGTGCCAGCAGCCCAACAGGGAACTATGGCTACACCTTC. The variable domain in full, completed from reference TRBV11-2 and TRBJ1-2, reads EAGVAQSPRYKIIEKRQSVAFWCNPISGHATLYWYQQILGQGPKLLIQFQNNGVVDDSQLPKDRFSAERLKGVDSTLKIQPAKLEDSAVYLCASSPTGNYGYTFGSGTRLTVV.

V and J are TRBV24-1 and TRBJ2-6; 10 bases align to TRBD1. The germline V gene has CDR1 KGHDR and CDR2 SFDVKD. With V trimmed by 4 bases and J by 0 bases, 2 bases remained unmatched. This CDR3 contains 17 residues. CDR3 coding DNA: TGTGCCACCAGTGAGCGGACAGGGGGCTCTGGGGCCAACGTCCTGACTTTC. Translating it yields CATSERTGGSGANVLTF.

The chain is built from TRBV5-1 and TRBJ2-2, with a possible D match to TRBD1 (6 bases). Trimming left V 3 bases short and J 6 bases short, with 12 bases between. Germline CDR1 SGHRS, CDR2 YFSETQ. CDR3 size: 14 residues. The CDR3, as DNA: TGCGCCAGCAGCTCACAGGGTTATTCCGGGGAGCTGTTTTTT. Its protein product is CASSSQGYSGELFF.

V gene TRBV2 combines with J gene TRBJ2-2; 7 nucleotides line up with TRBD1. CDR1 and CDR2 (germline): SNHLY, FYNNEI. This CDR3 spans 15 amino acids. Trimming at V came to 8 bases and at J to 2 bases, leaving 8 bases not matched to a gene. The CDR3 DNA is TGTGCCAGCGGGCCCGGGACAGCAAACACCGGGGAGCTGTTTTTT. Translating it yields CASGPGTANTGELFF.

The chain combines TRBV7-2 with TRBJ1-6; 9 bases match TRBD1. The CDR3 runs 14 residues. The germline CDR1 and CDR2 sequences are SGHTA and FQGNSA. V gave up 2 bases and J gave up 10 bases; unmatched junction bases: 3. The CDR3 DNA reads as TGTGCCAGCAGCTTATCACAGGGGGCCTCACCCCTCCACTTT. Its protein product is CASSLSQGASPLHF.

The chain joins TRBV11-2 to TRBJ1-4, with a weak D call TRBD1 (6 bases). The V end was cut by 2 bases, the J end by 9 bases, with 19 bases between. The CDR3 contains 16 residues. Looked up from germline, CDR1 is SGHAT and CDR2 is FQNNGV. CDR3 bases: TGTGCCAGCAGCTTAAATCCCGTCGGAACAGGGAAAAAACTGTTTTTT. Its translation: CASSLNPVGTGKKLFF.

The V gene is TRBV6-5, the J gene TRBJ1-1, with TRBD1 identical over 10 bases. The CDR3 length is 15 residues. The germline gives CDR1 MNHEY, CDR2 SVGAGI. Trimming took 11 bases from V and 0 from J; bases not matched to a gene: 9. The chain's CDR3 is CACGGDRGMNTEAFF. CDR3 in DNA: TGTGCCTGCGGGGGGGACAGGGGTATGAACACTGAAGCTTTCTTT.

This clone was picked up one time. This rearrangement joins TRBV5-1 to TRBJ2-5, with 9 positions matching TRBD2. The germline V gene has CDR1 SGHRS and CDR2 YFSETQ. This CDR3 spans 17 amino acids. V shed 3 bases, J shed 4 bases, and the junction held 13 bases outside the gene matches. The CDR3 region is CASSSGDTGTSRETQYF. The CDR3 DNA sequence: TGCGCCAGCAGCTCGGGGGACACCGGGACTAGCCGAGAGACCCAGTACTTC.

In DNA form, the CDR3 reads TGCGCCAGCAGCACTTCTCCTGAAAAGGAGCAGTTCTTC. This codes for CASSTSPEKEQFF. This chain uses TRBV5-1 with TRBJ2-1; D is ambiguous. Germline CDR1 SGHRS, CDR2 YFSETQ. Trimming left V 4 bases short and J 10 bases short, with 15 bases between. The CDR3 loop spans 13 amino acids.